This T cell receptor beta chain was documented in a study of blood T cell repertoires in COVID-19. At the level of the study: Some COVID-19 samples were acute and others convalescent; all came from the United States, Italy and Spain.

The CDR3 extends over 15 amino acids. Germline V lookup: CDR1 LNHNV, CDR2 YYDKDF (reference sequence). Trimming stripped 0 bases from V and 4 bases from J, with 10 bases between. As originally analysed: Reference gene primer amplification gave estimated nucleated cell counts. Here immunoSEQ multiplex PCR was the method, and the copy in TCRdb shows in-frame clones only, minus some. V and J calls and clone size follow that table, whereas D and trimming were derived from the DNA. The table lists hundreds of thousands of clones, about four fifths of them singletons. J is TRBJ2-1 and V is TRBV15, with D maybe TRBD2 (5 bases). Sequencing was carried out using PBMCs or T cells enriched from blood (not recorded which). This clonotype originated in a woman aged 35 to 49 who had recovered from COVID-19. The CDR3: CATSRDRTGYNEQFF. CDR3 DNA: TGTGCCACCAGCAGAGATAGGACGGGATACAATGAGCAGTTCTTC.